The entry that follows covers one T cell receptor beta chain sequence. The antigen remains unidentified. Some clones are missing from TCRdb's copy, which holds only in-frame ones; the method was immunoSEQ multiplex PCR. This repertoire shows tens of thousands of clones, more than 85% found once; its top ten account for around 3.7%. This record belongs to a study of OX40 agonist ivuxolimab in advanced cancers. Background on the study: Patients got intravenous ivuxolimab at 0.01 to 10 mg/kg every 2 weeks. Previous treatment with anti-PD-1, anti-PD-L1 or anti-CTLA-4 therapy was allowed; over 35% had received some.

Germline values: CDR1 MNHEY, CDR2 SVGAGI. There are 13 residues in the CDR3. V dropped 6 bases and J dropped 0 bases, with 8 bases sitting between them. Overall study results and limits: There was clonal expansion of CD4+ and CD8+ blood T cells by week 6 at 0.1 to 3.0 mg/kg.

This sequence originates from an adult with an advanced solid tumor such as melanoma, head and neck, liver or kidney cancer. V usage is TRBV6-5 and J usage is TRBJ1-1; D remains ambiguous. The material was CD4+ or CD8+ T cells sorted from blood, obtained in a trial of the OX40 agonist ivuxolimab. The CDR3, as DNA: TGTGCCAGCAGCCTAACGGTGAACACTGAAGCTTTCTTT. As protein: CASSLTVNTEAFF.